This TCR beta chain was observed in a study of blood T cell repertoires in COVID-19. Turning to the study itself: The cDNA or gDNA used as material had been derived from T cells, B-cell-depleted T cells, or PBMCs.

Assay: immunoSEQ multiplex PCR; the TCRdb copy retains only in-frame clones and omits some. Of 140,000 to 150,000 clones listed, about 74% were seen once; the top ten hold around a sixth. J lost 2 bases, V lost 4 bases, and 6 bases had no gene match. CDR3 length equals 15 residues. Germline V gene sequence: CDR1 SGHDT, CDR2 YYEEEE. This clone was counted a single time. This receptor was identified in a man aged 50 to 59 with acute or convalescent COVID-19. V is TRBV5-6 and J is TRBJ2-7; 10 bases are a match to TRBD2. The sample taken for sequencing was peripheral blood. The CDR3 DNA sequence: TGTGCCAGCAGCCCTTCTAGCGGGGGCCCCTACGAGCAGTACGTC. It yields the protein CASSPSSGGPYEQYV.